This TCR beta chain was retrieved from a study of cytomegalovirus exposure and HLA in healthy donors. Overall study results and limits: Within the data, a cluster of highly shared sequence variants was likely a sequencing artifact. There were some V segments, including TRBV6-2 and TRBV6-3, excluded as indistinguishable. TCR beta chain V- and J-gene trimming was linked, in a later analysis, to a missense variant in DCLRE1C.

This CDR3 spans 13 amino acids. The V gene lost 6 bases and the J gene lost 2 bases, with 10 bases spanning the gap. Germline values: CDR1 MNHEY, CDR2 SVGAGI. This clone was observed a handful of times. Antigen unknown. The PCR had 60 Vbeta and 13 Jbeta primers. The table came from immunoSEQ multiplex PCR; TCRdb's copy has only in-frame clones and leaves some out. The data contain 90,000 to 120,000 clones, 80% to 90% of them singletons. The chain is built from TRBV6-5 and TRBJ2-5; no clear D gene. Material: PBMCs. The sequence was obtained from a woman aged 18 to 35 in good health and CMV-seronegative. The CDR3 reads CASRAELQETQYF. DNA for the CDR3: TGTGCCAGCAGGGCGGAGTTACAAGAGACCCAGTACTTC.